One TCR beta chain is described in this entry. What it binds is unknown. The germline and genes are mouse ones. The read finishes 1 residue shy of the CDR3 end, and the germline J gene is used to complete it. The CDR3 has 11 residues. V was pared by 5 bases and J by 6 bases, with 2 bases of the junction left unmatched. The germline V gene encodes CDR1 GFQATS and CDR2 STVNSAI. Documented time point: mouse harvest day 7 after allogeneic transplant. Tail vein injection delivered 10^7 T-cell-depleted bone marrow cells and 10^6 splenic CD5+ T cells. This mouse GVHD model was MHC-mismatched B6 to BALB/c, profiled day 7 or 14. The data were taken from a study of tissue T cells after allogeneic stem cell transplantation. The assay was immunoSEQ multiplex PCR, and TCRdb's table has in-frame clones only and misses some. The repertoire has 4,000 to 4,500 clones, around 64% of them found once; the top ten carry under 30%.

Study-wide points: TCR repertoires tracked anatomic similarity, regardless of disease or transplant status. Sampling depth was limited, and the cohort was small and clinically varied. Only a limited share of tissue TCRs appeared in blood or spleen.

The gene calls are TRBV20 and TRBJ2-4, with TRBD2 identical over 7 bases. This TCR was sampled from a female BALB/c mouse given C57BL/6 T cells with graft-versus-host disease after an allogeneic hematopoietic cell transplant. Sequenced sample: spleen. The sequenced part of the CDR3 DNA is TGTGGTGCTGGGGGGGGGAACACCTTGTAC. Translating it yields CGAGGGNTLY. The complete CDR3 sequence is CGAGGGNTLYF. The whole variable domain, remainder taken from reference TRBV20 and TRBJ2-4, is GALVYQYPRRTICKSGTSMRMECQAVGFQATSVAWYRQSPQKTFELIALSTVNSAIKYEQNFTQEKFPISHPNLSFSSMTVLNAYLEDRGLYLCGAGGGNTLYFGAGTRLSVL.